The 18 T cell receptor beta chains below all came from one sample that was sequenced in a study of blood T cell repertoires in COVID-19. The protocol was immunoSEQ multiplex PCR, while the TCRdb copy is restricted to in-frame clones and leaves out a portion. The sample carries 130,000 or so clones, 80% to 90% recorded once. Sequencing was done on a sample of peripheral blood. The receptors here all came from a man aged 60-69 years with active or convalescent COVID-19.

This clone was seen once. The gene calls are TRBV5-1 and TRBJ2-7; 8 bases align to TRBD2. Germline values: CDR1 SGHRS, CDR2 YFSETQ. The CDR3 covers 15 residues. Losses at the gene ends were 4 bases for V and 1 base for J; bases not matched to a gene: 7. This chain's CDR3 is CASSPRASGSYEQYF. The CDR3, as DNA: TGCGCCAGCAGCCCGAGGGCTAGCGGGTCCTACGAGCAGTACTTC.

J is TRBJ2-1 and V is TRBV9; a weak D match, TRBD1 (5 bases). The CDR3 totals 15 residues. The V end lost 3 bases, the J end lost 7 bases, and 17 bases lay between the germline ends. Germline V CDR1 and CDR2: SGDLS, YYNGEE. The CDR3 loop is CASSAPGAITNEQFF. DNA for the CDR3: TGTGCCAGCAGCGCCCCTGGGGCGATCACGAATGAGCAGTTCTTC. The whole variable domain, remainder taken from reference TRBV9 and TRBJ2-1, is DSGVTQTPKHLITATGQRVTLRCSPRSGDLSVYWYQQSLDQGLQFLIQYYNGEERAKGNILERFSAQQFPDLHSELNLSSLELGDSALYFCASSAPGAITNEQFFGPGTRLTVL.

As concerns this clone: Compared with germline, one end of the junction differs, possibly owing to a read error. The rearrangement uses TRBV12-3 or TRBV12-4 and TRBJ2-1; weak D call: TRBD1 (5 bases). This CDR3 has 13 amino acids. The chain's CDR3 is CASSLGGGTPTIF. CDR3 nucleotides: TGTGCCAGCAGTTTAGGGGGCGGCACCCCCACGATCTTC.

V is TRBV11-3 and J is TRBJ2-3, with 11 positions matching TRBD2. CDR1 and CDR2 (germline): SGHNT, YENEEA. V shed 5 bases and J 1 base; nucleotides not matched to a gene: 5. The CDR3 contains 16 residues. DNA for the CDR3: TGTGCCAGCAGCCCGGGGACTAGCGGACGCACAGATACGCAGTATTTT. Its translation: CASSPGTSGRTDTQYF.

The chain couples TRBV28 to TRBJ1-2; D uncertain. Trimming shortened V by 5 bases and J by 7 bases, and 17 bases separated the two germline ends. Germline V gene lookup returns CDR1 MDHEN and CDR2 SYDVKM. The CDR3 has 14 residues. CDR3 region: CASSLEGTAVGYTF. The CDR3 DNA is TGTGCCAGCAGTCTCGAGGGTACCGCCGTTGGCTACACCTTC.

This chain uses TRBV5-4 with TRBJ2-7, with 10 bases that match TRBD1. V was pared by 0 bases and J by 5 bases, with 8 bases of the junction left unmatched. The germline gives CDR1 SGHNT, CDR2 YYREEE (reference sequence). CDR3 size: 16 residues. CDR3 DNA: TGTGCCAGCAGCTTGGGACAGGGGGCATTTAAGAACGAGCAGTACTTC. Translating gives CASSLGQGAFKNEQYF.

The CDR3 bases are TGTGCCAGCCGCGCACGTCCCGACAGGAGCTCCTATAATTCACCCCTCCACTTT. Translation: CASRARPDRSSYNSPLHF. This chain joins TRBV27 and TRBJ1-6; maybe TRBD1 (6 bases). CDR1 and CDR2 from the germline V gene are MNHEY and SMNVEV (reference sequence). Trimming left V 8 bases short and J 0 bases short, with 20 bases between. The CDR3 has 18 amino acids.

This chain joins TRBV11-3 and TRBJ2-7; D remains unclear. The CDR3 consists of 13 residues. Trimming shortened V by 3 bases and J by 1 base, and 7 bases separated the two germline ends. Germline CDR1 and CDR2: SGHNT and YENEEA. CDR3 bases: TGTGCCAGCAGCTTGGGCAAGTCCTACGAGCAGTACTTC. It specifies CASSLGKSYEQYF.

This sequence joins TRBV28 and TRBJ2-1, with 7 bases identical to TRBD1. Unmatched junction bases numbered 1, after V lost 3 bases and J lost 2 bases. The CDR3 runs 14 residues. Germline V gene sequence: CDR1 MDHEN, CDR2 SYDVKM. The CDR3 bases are TGTGCCAGCAGTTTGACAGGGCCCTACAATGAGCAGTTCTTC. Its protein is CASSLTGPYNEQFF.

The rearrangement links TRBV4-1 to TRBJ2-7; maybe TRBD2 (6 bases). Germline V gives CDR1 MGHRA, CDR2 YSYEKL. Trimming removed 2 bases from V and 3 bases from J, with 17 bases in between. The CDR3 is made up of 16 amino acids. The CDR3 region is CASSQLGGIGSYEQYF. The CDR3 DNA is TGCGCCAGCAGCCAATTAGGCGGGATAGGTAGCTACGAGCAGTACTTC.

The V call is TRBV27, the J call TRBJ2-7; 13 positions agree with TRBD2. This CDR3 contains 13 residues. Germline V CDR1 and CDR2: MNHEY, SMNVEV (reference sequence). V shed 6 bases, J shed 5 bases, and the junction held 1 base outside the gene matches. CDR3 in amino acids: CASRGLAGNEQYF. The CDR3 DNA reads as TGTGCCAGCAGGGGACTAGCGGGAAACGAGCAGTACTTC.

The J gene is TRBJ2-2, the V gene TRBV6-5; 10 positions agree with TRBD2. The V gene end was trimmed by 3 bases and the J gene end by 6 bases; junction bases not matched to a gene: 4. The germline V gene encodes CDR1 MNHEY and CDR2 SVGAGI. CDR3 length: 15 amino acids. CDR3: CASSYSLAGAGELFF. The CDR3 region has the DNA TGTGCCAGCAGTTATTCTCTAGCGGGAGCCGGGGAGCTGTTTTTT.

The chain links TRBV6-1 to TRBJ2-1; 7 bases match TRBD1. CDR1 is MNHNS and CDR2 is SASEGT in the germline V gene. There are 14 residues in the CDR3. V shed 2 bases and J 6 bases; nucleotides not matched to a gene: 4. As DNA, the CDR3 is TGTGCCAGCAGTGAATACCGGGACAGCAATGAGCAGTTCTTC. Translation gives CASSEYRDSNEQFF.

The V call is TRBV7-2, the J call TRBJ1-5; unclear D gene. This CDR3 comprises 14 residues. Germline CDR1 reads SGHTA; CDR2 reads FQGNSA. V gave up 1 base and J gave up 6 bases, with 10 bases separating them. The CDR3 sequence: CASSLDLGAQPQHF. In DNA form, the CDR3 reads TGTGCCAGCAGCTTAGATCTAGGCGCTCAGCCCCAGCATTTT.

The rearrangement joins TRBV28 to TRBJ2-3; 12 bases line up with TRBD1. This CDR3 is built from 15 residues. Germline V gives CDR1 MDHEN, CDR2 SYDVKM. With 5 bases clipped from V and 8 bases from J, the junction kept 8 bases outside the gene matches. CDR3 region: CASSVGDRGRGTQYF. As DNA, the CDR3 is TGTGCCAGCAGTGTAGGGGACAGGGGGCGGGGTACGCAGTATTTT.

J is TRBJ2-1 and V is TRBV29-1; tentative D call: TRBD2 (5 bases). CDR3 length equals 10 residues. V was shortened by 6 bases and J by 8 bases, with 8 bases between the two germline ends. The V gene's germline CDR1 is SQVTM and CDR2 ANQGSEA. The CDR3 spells CSVERYEQFF. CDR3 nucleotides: TGCAGCGTCGAGCGGTATGAGCAGTTCTTC.

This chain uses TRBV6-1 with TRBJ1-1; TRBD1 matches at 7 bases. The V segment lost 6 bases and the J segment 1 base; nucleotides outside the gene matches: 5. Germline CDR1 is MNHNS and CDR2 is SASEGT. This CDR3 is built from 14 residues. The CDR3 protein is CASRETGRNTEAFF. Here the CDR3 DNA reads TGTGCCAGCAGAGAGACAGGGAGGAACACTGAAGCTTTCTTT.

This CDR3 is CASSPPPGGARTDTQYF. CDR3 in DNA: TGTGCCAGCAGCCCTCCGCCGGGAGGGGCCAGGACAGATACGCAGTATTTT. This chain uses TRBV9 with TRBJ2-3, with 8 nucleotides matching TRBD2. There are 17 residues in the CDR3. J lost 3 bases, V lost 4 bases, and 13 bases had no gene match. The germline gives CDR1 SGDLS, CDR2 YYNGEE.